The clone carrying this T cell receptor (beta chain) turned up a few times. Methods used by the authors: Estimated nucleated cell counts came from reference gene primer amplification. TCRdb's copy holds only in-frame clones and misses some; the assay was immunoSEQ multiplex PCR. The V and J calls and clone size come from that table; D and trimming were worked out from the DNA. The table lists some 55,000 clones, 77% of them singletons, with roughly 45% in the top ten. Deletions cut 2 bases from V and 7 bases from J, with 12 bases between. The CDR3 loop spans 15 amino acids. In germline, CDR1 is SGHTA, CDR2 FQGNSA. The data originate from a study of blood T cell repertoires in COVID-19. For the study at large: Whether acute or convalescent, the COVID-19 samples came from the United States, Italy and Spain. Sources were T cells, B-cell-depleted T cells, or PBMCs; the material itself was cDNA or gDNA.

This clonotype was sampled from a man between 65 and 85 years old with active or convalescent COVID-19. The chain is built from TRBV7-2 and TRBJ1-6, with D possibly matching TRBD1 (6 bases). Material for sequencing was peripheral blood. The CDR3 coding sequence is TGTGCCAGCAGCTTACGGGTTCAGGGGAATTCACCCCTCCACTTT. Translating it yields CASSLRVQGNSPLHF.